The source of this T cell receptor beta chain is a study of blood T cells in healthy people across ages. This CDR3 has 15 residues. Germline-derived CDR1 and CDR2 are MRHNA and SNTAGT. They isolated at least 6 million PBMCs from each sample. In this sample, this clonotype turned up once. A much larger clone differs by one base, so this may be a read error. Primed by a sample-barcoded 5' primer and a J-beta primer mix, a second PCR proceeded for about 6 to 12 cycles. Each cDNA was tagged by a template-switch adaptor containing 12 random nucleotides. TCRdb called the 5' RACE reads again in MiXCR, with one record for every CDR3 protein. Of roughly 800,000 distinct CDR3 sequences detected, 35% to 40% appear once; the ten largest clones hold approximately 12%.

The receptor was derived from a man between 18 and 35 years old in good health. V is TRBV6-4 and J is TRBJ2-5; possibly TRBD2 for D (5 bases). With the DNA end fitting TRBJ2-1 better, the J assignment may be wrong. The material sequenced was blood. The CDR3 DNA sequence: TGTGCCAGCAGTGACTCGGCTAGCCCACAAGAGACCCAGTTCTTC. The encoded protein is CASSDSASPQETQFF.